The rows below give T cell receptor beta chains drawn from one sample of a study of blood T cell repertoires in COVID-19. Using immunoSEQ multiplex PCR, the repertoire was profiled, and TCRdb retains in-frame clones only, with some absent. The repertoire includes 250,000 to 300,000 clones, roughly 79% of them detected once, and less than 3% sits in the top ten. Sequenced sample: peripheral blood. All receptors derive from a woman aged 55 to 70 with active or convalescent COVID-19. The CDR3 runs from the conserved cysteine through the conserved F or W. The order of the fields is clone size, V gene, J gene, D gene, CDR3 length, CDR3 DNA, CDR3 protein. D genes are given only for firm matches. Some rows mark clone size as missing; the rest say once, few, many or name a class of expanded clone.

NA	TRBV25-1	TRBJ1-2	TRBD1	12	TGTGCCATTGGACAGGGCCTATATGGCTACACCTTC	CAIGQGLYGYTF
once	TRBV9	TRBJ1-1	NA	13	TGTGCCAGCAGCGTAGAGCCGAACACTGAAGCTTTCTTT	CASSVEPNTEAFF
NA	TRBV4-1	TRBJ2-3	TRBD2	20	TGCGCCAGCAGCCCCCTAGGGCTCAGCGGGGGGCCCACTAGCACAGATACGCAGTATTTT	CASSPLGLSGGPTSTDTQYF
NA	TRBV19	TRBJ2-6	NA	18	TGTGCCAGTAGTAGTCGGGCCTGGGGGGACCGGGGGGCCAACGTCCTGACTTTC	CASSSRAWGDRGANVLTF
NA	TRBV2	TRBJ2-3	TRBD2	15	TGTGCCAGCAGTGTCCTAGCGGGGGCCCCAAATACGCAGTATTTT	CASSVLAGAPNTQYF
NA	TRBV9	TRBJ2-7	TRBD2	14	TGTGCCAGCAGCGTAGACGGACTAGCGGGCGAGCAGTACTTC	CASSVDGLAGEQYF
NA	TRBV6-5	TRBJ2-7	NA	14	TGTGCCAGCAGTTACCCCGGCAGGCCAGGCGAGCAGTACTTC	CASSYPGRPGEQYF
NA	TRBV5-1	TRBJ2-1	NA	15	TGCGCCAGCAGCAGAAACGGCCGGAGTTACAATGAGCAGTTCTTC	CASSRNGRSYNEQFF
NA	TRBV6-1	TRBJ2-1	NA	14	TGTGCCAGCAGTGAAAGAAATTGGGGGGATGAGCAGTTCTTC	CASSERNWGDEQFF
NA	TRBV9	TRBJ1-4	NA	15	TGTGCCAGCAGCGTAGAGGGAAGGGGGAATGAAAAACTGTTTTTT	CASSVEGRGNEKLFF
once	TRBV4-1	TRBJ2-4	NA	18	TGCGCCAGCAGCCAAGGGTTTGCCAAAGGGCAGGGCAAAAACATTCAGTACTTC	CASSQGFAKGQGKNIQYF
NA	TRBV7-8	TRBJ1-1	NA	16	TGTGCCAGCACCTTCCTAGGCCGAAAAGGAGCCACTGAAGCTTTCTTT	CASTFLGRKGATEAFF
NA	TRBV7-9	TRBJ1-4	NA	16	TGTGCCAGCAGCTTAGCAGGGGGGGCGACTAATGAAAAACTGTTTTTT	CASSLAGGATNEKLFF
NA	TRBV7-2	TRBJ2-5	NA	13	TGTGCCAGCAGCTTAGGAGTTCGGGAGACCCAGTACTTC	CASSLGVRETQYF
NA	TRBV19	TRBJ2-7	NA	13	TGTGCCAGTAGTCCGGCGGGGAACTACGAGCAGTACTTC	CASSPAGNYEQYF
NA	TRBV2	TRBJ1-6	NA	17	TGTGCCAGCAGGGCTCCGCGGGGTGTGAGGTATAATTCACCCCTCCACTTT	CASRAPRGVRYNSPLHF
NA	TRBV19	TRBJ1-4	NA	13	TGTGCCTCCAGCGGGCTAAGAGGGGAAAAACTGTTTTTT	CASSGLRGEKLFF
NA	TRBV2	TRBJ1-3	NA	16	TGTGCCAGCAGTGAGCGGGGGTCTAAATCTGGAAACACCATATATTTT	CASSERGSKSGNTIYF
few	TRBV19	TRBJ1-6	NA	15	TGTGCCAGTAGTATAGGCGGGGGACCGAATTCACCCCTCCACTTT	CASSIGGGPNSPLHF
NA	TRBV7-2	TRBJ2-7	NA	18	TGTGCCAGCAGCTTTTTGGGTGATAGGGCTAGCACCTCCTACGAGCAGTACTTC	CASSFLGDRASTSYEQYF
NA	TRBV5-6	TRBJ2-3	TRBD2	18	TGTGCCAGCAGCTGGGGACTAGCGGGGGGGCACCGCACAGATACGCAGTATTTT	CASSWGLAGGHRTDTQYF
few	TRBV6-6	TRBJ2-2	TRBD1	15	TGTGCCAGCAGTTTAAGACAGGGGGACACCGGGGAGCTGTTTTTT	CASSLRQGDTGELFF
NA	TRBV7-9	TRBJ2-7	NA	13	TGTGCCAGCAGGGCAGGGTCTTCCTACGAGCAGTACTTC	CASRAGSSYEQYF
NA	TRBV5-1	TRBJ2-6	NA	17	TGCGCCAGCAGCCTTCGACTCCAAGGCTCTGGGGCCAACGTCCTGACTTTC	CASSLRLQGSGANVLTF
NA	TRBV7-2	TRBJ1-6	NA	14	TGTGCCAGCAGCTTAGTTCCGGAGAATTCACCCCTCCACTTT	CASSLVPENSPLHF
NA	TRBV5-4	TRBJ2-1	TRBD2	15	TGTGCCAGCAGCTTGGGGGGACTAGCGGACAATGAGCAGTTCTTC	CASSLGGLADNEQFF
NA	TRBV6-5	TRBJ1-4	NA	12	TGTGCCAGCAGTCCTCCGGACAGCCGTCTGTTTTTT	CASSPPDSRLFF
NA	TRBV6-2/TRBV6-3	TRBJ2-5	TRBD2	14	TGTGCCAGCAGTTACGGGACTAGCAGAGTGACCCAGTACTTC	CASSYGTSRVTQYF
few	TRBV6-5	TRBJ1-6	NA	15	TGTGCCAGCAGCCCCCGGGGGGTAGTAGGGTCACCCCTCCACTTT	CASSPRGVVGSPLHF
NA	TRBV9	TRBJ2-5	TRBD1	15	TGTGCCAGCAGCGTGGACAGGGGGTACCAAGAGACCCAGTACTTC	CASSVDRGYQETQYF
NA	TRBV19	TRBJ2-2	TRBD1	15	TGTGCCAGTAGTACCAAGAGGACAGGGACCGGGGAGCTGTTTTTT	CASSTKRTGTGELFF
NA	TRBV7-9	TRBJ1-1	NA	13	TGTGCCAGCAGCCCCCACAAGAACACTGAAGCTTTCTTT	CASSPHKNTEAFF
NA	TRBV9	TRBJ1-3	TRBD1	15	TGTGCCAGCAGCTCAGGCGGACAGGCCGGAAACACCATATATTTT	CASSSGGQAGNTIYF
NA	TRBV3-1/TRBV3-2	TRBJ2-3	TRBD2	16	TGTGCCAGCAGCCAAGATTGGACTAGCTTAAAAGATACGCAGTATTTT	CASSQDWTSLKDTQYF
NA	TRBV24-1	TRBJ1-5	NA	17	TGTGCCACCAGTGATTCCAACAGGGTCAGGGCCAATCAGCCCCAGCATTTT	CATSDSNRVRANQPQHF
NA	TRBV6-5	TRBJ2-7	NA	11	TGTGCCAGCAGGGGTCGCGGCGAGCAGTACTTC	CASRGRGEQYF
NA	TRBV5-1	TRBJ1-1	NA	14	TGCGCCAGCAGCGACGAGCTCTCGCGGGCTGAAGCTTTCTTT	CASSDELSRAEAFF
few	TRBV14	TRBJ1-2	NA	13	TGTGCCAGCAGCCAAGGAGGGGGCTATGGCTACACCTTC	CASSQGGGYGYTF
NA	TRBV21-1	TRBJ2-4	NA	15	TGTGCCAGCCTTCAATTCGCGGGAGCCAAAAACATTCAGTACTTC	CASLQFAGAKNIQYF
NA	TRBV19	TRBJ2-2	NA	14	TGTGCCAGTAGTATAAGGCGGGCAACCGGGGAGCTGTTTTTT	CASSIRRATGELFF
NA	TRBV5-1	TRBJ2-1	TRBD2	14	TGCGCCAGCAGCTTGGCTCTAGCGGGGGCTGAGCAGTTCTTC	CASSLALAGAEQFF
NA	TRBV29-1	TRBJ1-1	NA	15	TGCAGCGTTGCAGGGGCAGAGGCTATGAACACTGAAGCTTTCTTT	CSVAGAEAMNTEAFF
few	TRBV7-8	TRBJ1-3	NA	13	TGTGCCAGCAGCTTAGCGTCAGAAAACACCATATATTTT	CASSLASENTIYF
NA	TRBV3-1/TRBV3-2	TRBJ2-3	NA	15	TGTGCCAGCAGCCAAGCGACTCGGGGGTCAGATACGCAGTATTTT	CASSQATRGSDTQYF
NA	TRBV2	TRBJ2-2	TRBD1	14	TGTGCCAGCAGTGCCGGGACAGGGGGCCGGGAGCTGTTTTTT	CASSAGTGGRELFF
NA	TRBV6-2/TRBV6-3	TRBJ2-3	NA	16	TGTGCCAGCAGTTACTCGGTACGGGGGGCTCCTTATACGCAGTATTTT	CASSYSVRGAPYTQYF
NA	TRBV6-5	TRBJ1-5	NA	13	TGTGCCAGCCGGGGGGATAGCAATCAGCCCCAGCATTTT	CASRGDSNQPQHF
NA	TRBV6-5	TRBJ1-5	NA	14	TGTGCCAGCAGGTGGCAGGGAAGCAATCAGCCCCAGCATTTT	CASRWQGSNQPQHF
NA	TRBV6-1	TRBJ1-2	TRBD1	12	TGTGCCAGCAGCAGGGGGGACTATGGCTACACCTTC	CASSRGDYGYTF
NA	TRBV7-3	TRBJ1-2	NA	13	TGTGCCAGCAGCTTAGGGGGGATGGATGGCTACACCTTC	CASSLGGMDGYTF
NA	TRBV6-4	TRBJ2-3	TRBD2	17	TGTGCCAGCAGTGACTCAGGGCTCGGGACTAGCGTTGATACGCAGTATTTT	CASSDSGLGTSVDTQYF
NA	TRBV4-1	TRBJ1-5	NA	15	TGCGCCAGCAGCTTAGGGCGGGGGGCTGGACAGCCCCAGCATTTT	CASSLGRGAGQPQHF